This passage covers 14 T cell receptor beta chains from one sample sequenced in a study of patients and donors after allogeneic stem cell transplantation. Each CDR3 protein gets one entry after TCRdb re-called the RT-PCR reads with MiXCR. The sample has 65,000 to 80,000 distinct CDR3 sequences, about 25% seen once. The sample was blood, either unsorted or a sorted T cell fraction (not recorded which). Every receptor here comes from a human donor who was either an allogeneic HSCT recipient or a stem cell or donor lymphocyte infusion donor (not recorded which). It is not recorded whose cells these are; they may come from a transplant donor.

The CDR3 bases are TGTGCCATCGGGGGGAGGGGAACAGATACGCAGTATTTT. It codes for CAIGGRGTDTQYF. The gene calls are TRBV10-3 and TRBJ2-3; TRBD2 agrees at 7 bases. The CDR3 length is 13 residues. The V gene's germline CDR1 is ENHRY and CDR2 SYGVKD. V was pared by 8 bases and J by 3 bases, with 5 bases of the junction left unmatched.

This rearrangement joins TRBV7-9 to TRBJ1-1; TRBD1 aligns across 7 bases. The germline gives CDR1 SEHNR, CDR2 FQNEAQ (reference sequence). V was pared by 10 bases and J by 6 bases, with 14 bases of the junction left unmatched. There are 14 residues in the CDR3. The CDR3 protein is CATPPTGSYAEAFF. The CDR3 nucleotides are TGTGCCACCCCGCCGACAGGGTCGTACGCTGAAGCTTTCTTT.

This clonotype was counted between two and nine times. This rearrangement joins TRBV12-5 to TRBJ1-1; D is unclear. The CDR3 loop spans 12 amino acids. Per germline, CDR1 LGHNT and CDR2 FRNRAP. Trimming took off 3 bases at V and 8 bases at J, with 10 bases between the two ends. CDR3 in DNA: TGTGCTAGTGGTTTTATGAAATCAGAAGCTTTCTTT. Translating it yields CASGFMKSEAFF.

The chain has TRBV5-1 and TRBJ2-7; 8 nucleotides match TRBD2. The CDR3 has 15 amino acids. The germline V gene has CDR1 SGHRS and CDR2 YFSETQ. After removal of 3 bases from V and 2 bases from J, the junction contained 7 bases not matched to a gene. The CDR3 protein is CASSSLLGLAYEQYF. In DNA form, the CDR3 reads TGCGCCAGCAGCTCACTCCTGGGACTAGCCTACGAGCAGTACTTC.

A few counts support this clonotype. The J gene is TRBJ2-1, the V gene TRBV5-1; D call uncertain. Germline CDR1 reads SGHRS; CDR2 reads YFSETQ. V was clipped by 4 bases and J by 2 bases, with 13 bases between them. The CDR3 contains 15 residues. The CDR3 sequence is CASSGYEGTYNEQFF. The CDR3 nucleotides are TGCGCCAGCAGCGGATACGAAGGGACCTACAATGAGCAGTTCTTC.

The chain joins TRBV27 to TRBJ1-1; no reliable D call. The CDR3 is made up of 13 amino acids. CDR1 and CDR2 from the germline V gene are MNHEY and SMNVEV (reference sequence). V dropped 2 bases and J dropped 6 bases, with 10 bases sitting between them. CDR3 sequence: CASSLAGTSEAFF. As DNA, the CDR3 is TGTGCCAGCAGTTTAGCGGGTACATCTGAAGCTTTCTTT.

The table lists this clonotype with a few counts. The DNA for the CDR3 is TGCGCCAGCAGTTTGACGGCGAACTATGGCTACACCTTC. It is translated as CASSLTANYGYTF. The chain recombines TRBV4-3 with TRBJ1-2; no definite D call. This CDR3 has 13 residues. V gave up 6 bases and J gave up 2 bases, with 10 bases separating them. CDR1 LGHNA and CDR2 YSLEER come from the germline V gene.

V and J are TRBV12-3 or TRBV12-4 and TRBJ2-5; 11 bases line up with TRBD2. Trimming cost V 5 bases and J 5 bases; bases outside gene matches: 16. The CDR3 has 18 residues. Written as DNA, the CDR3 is TGTGCCAGCAGTGCCCGACTAGCGGGGTATAATATGGTGGAGACCCAGTACTTC. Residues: CASSARLAGYNMVETQYF.

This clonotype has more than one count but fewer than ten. The CDR3 DNA follows: TGCGCCAGCAGCCAAGACGCCTTCCGGACTGGACAAGAGACCCAGTACTTC. Translating it yields CASSQDAFRTGQETQYF. The chain carries TRBV4-3 and TRBJ2-5; possibly TRBD2 for D (5 bases). Trimming took off 0 bases at V and 2 bases at J, with 16 bases between the two ends. CDR3 size: 17 residues. Germline V CDR1 and CDR2: LGHNA, YSLEER.

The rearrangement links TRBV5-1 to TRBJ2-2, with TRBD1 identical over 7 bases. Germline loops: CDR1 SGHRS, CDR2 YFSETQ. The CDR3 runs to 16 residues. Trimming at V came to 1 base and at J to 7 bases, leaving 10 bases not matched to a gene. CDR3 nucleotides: TGCGCCAGCAGCTTGCTGGACAGGAGGCTCGGCGGGGAGCTGTTTTTT. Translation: CASSLLDRRLGGELFF.

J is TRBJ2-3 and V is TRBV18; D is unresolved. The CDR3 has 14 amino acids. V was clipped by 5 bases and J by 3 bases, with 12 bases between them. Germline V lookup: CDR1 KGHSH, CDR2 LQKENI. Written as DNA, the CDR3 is TGTGCCAGCTCAACCGGGCGCGCGACAGATACGCAGTATTTT. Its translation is CASSTGRATDTQYF.

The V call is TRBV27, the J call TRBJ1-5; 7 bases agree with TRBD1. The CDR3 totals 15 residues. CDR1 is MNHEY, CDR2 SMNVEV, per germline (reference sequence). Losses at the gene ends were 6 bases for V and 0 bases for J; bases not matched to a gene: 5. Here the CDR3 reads CASRGTAYSNQPQHF. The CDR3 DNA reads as TGTGCCAGCAGGGGGACAGCATATAGCAATCAGCCCCAGCATTTT.

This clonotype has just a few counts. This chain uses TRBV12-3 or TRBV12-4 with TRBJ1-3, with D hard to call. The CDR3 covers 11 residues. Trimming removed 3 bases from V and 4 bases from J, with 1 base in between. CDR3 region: CASSLGNTIYF. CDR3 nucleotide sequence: TGTGCCAGCAGTTTGGGAAACACCATATATTTT.

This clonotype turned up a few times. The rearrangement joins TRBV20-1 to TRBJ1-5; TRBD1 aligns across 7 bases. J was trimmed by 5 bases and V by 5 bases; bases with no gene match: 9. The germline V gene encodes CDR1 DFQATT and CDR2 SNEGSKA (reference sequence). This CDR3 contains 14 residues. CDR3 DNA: TGCAGTGCTGAGCGGGAAGGGGGCCATCAGCCCCAGCATTTT. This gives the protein CSAEREGGHQPQHF.